This T cell receptor beta chain was captured in a study of T cell repertoires in cytomegalovirus infection. Looking at the study overall: HLA-B-restricted CMV epitopes that are well studied, plus recently identified HLA-C-restricted ones, were used by the study. CMV infection together with matching HLA type was indicated by public TCR beta signatures.

V was clipped by 5 bases and J by 4 bases; unmatched bases: 4. The CDR3 consists of 14 residues. CDR1 LNHDA and CDR2 SQIVND come from the germline V gene (reference sequence). Overall study findings and caveats: The ex vivo response showed dominance by HLA-C-restricted CMV-specific TCR beta clonotypes. People with CMV and the relevant HLA were identified by cumulative public TCR beta family frequency.

This clonotype was picked up a small number of times. Its antigen is not identified. MiXCR was run by TCRdb on the reads, yielding one entry per CDR3 protein. The sample lists about half a million distinct CDR3 sequences, 30% to 35% occurring once. The receptor was isolated from a human donor in good health (CMV status not recorded). Some clones in this sample may be carry-over from other donors' samples. The chain uses TRBV19 and TRBJ2-1, with 8 nucleotides matching TRBD2. The sample here was cultured PBMCs, taken from culture after CMV antigen stimulation. The CDR3 coding sequence is TGTGCCAGTAGTCCGACTAGCGCTTACAATGAGCAGTTCTTC. Translated, it gives CASSPTSAYNEQFF.